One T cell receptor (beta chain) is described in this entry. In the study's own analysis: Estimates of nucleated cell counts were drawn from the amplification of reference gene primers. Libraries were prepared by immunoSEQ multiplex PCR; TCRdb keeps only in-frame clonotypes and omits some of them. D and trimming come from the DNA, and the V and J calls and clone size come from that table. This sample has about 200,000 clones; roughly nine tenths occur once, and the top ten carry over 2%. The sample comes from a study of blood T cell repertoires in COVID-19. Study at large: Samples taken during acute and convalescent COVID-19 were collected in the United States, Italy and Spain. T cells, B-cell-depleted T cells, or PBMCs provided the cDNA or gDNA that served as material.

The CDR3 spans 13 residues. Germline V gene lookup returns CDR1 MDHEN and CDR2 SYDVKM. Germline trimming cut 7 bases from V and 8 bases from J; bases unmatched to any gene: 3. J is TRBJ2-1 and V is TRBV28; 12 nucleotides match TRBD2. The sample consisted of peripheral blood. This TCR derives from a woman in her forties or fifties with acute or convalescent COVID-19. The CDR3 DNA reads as TGTGCCAGCAATCTAGCGGGAGGGGATGAGCAGTTCTTC. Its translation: CASNLAGGDEQFF.